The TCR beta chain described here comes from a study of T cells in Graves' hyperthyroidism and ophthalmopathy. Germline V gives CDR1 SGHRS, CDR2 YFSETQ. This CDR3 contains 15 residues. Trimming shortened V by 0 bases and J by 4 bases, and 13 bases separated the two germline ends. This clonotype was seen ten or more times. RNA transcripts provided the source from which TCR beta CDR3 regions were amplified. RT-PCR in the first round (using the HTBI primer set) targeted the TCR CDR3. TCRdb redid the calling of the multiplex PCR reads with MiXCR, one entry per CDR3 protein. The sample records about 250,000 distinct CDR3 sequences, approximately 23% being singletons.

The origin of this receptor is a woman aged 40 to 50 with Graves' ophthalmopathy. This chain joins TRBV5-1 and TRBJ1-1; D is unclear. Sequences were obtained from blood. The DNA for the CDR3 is TGCGCCAGCAGCTTGGAAGTATTCGGAGTCACTGAAGCTTTCTTT. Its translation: CASSLEVFGVTEAFF. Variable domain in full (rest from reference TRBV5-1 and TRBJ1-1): KAGVTQTPRYLIKTRGQQVTLSCSPISGHRSVSWYQQTPGQGLQFLFEYFSETQRNKGNFPGRFSGRQFSNSRSEMNVSTLELGDSALYLCASSLEVFGVTEAFFGQGTRLTVV.